Sequencing of this T cell receptor beta chain was carried out in a study of PD-1 blockade in mismatch repair-deficient tumors. Study summary: All were previously treated, progressing patients with some twelve mismatch repair-deficient cancer types.

A word on this clone: Its antigen is not known.

Some clones are missing from TCRdb's copy, which holds only in-frame ones; the method was immunoSEQ multiplex PCR. The sample consists of 90,000 to 120,000 clones, about 79% of them appearing once. General study points: Tumor-resident clones, often undetectable pretreatment in blood, expanded then contracted after pembrolizumab.

All patients were mismatch repair deficient, assessed by either PCR or immunohistochemistry. The TCR-sequenced patients were a few responders to pembrolizumab. This specimen was peripheral blood, taken roughly 36 weeks after starting pembrolizumab. The sequence came from an adult with mismatch repair-deficient cancer.

Here the CDR3 reads CASSYTGGDTEAFF. CDR3 bases: TGTGCCAGCAGTTACACCGGGGGGGACACTGAAGCTTTCTTT. This chain joins TRBV6-5 and TRBJ1-1, with TRBD1 as a possible D gene (5 bases). V gave up 2 bases and J gave up 3 bases, with 10 bases separating them. The CDR3 contains 14 residues. CDR1 MNHEY and CDR2 SVGAGI come from the germline V gene.